This TCR beta chain comes out of a study of neoadjuvant anti-PD-1 for oral cavity cancer. The CDR3 consists of 15 residues. Germline CDR1 SGHTA, CDR2 FQGNSA. V was clipped by 6 bases and J by 5 bases; unmatched bases: 10. The time point denotes: after neoadjuvant nivolumab, at surgical resection. PBMC libraries mostly used 400 to 550 ng of input genomic DNA, with six replicates per sample. Measured with immunoSEQ multiplex PCR; TCRdb has only the in-frame clones, and not every one. In the table there are over 11,000 clones, 60% to 75% of which are singletons. In its sample, this clone was seen a few times.

Sequencing was performed on PBMCs, taken after nivolumab (anti-PD-1) treatment. The receptor's source is a person aged 40 to 85 with oral cavity squamous cell carcinoma. The chain joins TRBV7-2 to TRBJ1-2; 9 nucleotides match TRBD1. The CDR3 is CASSSSGTGMYGYTF. The DNA of the CDR3 is TGTGCCAGCAGTTCCTCCGGGACAGGGATGTATGGCTACACCTTC.